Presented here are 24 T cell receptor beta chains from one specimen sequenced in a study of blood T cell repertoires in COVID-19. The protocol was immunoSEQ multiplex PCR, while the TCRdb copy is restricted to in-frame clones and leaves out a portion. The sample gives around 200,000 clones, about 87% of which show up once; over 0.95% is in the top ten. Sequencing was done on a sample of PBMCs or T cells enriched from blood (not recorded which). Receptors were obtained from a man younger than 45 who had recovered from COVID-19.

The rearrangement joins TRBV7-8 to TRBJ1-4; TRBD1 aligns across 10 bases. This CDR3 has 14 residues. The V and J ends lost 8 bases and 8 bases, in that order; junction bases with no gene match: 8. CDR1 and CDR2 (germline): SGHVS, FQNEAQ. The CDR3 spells CASSMTGGMEKLFF. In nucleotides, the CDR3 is TGTGCCAGCTCTATGACAGGGGGCATGGAAAAACTGTTTTTT.

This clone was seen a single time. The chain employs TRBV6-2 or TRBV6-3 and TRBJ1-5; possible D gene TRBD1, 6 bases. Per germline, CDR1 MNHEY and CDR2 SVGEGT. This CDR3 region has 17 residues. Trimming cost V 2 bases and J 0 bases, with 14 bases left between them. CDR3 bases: TGTGCCAGCAGTTACCCCGGGACAAAATATAGCAATCAGCCCCAGCATTTT. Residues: CASSYPGTKYSNQPQHF.

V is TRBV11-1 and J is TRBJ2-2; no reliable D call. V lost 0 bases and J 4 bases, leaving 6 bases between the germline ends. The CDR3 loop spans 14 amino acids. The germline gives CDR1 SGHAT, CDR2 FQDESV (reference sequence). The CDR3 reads CASSLAALTGELFF. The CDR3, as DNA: TGTGCCAGCAGCTTAGCAGCCCTCACCGGGGAGCTGTTTTTT.

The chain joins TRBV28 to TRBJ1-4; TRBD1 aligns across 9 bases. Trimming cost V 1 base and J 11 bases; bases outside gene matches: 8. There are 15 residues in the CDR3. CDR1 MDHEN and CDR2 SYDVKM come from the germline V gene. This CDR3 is CASSLSMLGTGKLFF. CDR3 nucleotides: TGTGCCAGCAGTTTATCCATGTTAGGGACAGGGAAACTGTTTTTT.

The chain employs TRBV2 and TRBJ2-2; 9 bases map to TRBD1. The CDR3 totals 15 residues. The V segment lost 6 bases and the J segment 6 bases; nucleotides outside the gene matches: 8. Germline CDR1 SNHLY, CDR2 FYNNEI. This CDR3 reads CASSRTGQGAGELFF. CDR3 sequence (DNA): TGTGCCAGCAGCCGCACGGGACAGGGCGCCGGGGAGCTGTTTTTT.

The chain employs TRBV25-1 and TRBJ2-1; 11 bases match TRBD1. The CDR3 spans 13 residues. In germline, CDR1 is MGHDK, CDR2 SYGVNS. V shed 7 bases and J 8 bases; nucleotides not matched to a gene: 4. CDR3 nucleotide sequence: TGTGCCAGCACCCCGGGACAGGGGGATGAGCAGTTCTTC. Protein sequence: CASTPGQGDEQFF.

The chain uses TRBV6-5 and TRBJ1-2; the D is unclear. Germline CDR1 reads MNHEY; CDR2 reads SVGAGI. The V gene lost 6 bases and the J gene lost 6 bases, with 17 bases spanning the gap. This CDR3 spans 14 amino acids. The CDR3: CASRDGLAADGYTF. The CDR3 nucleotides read TGTGCCAGCAGAGACGGATTAGCGGCGGATGGCTACACCTTC.

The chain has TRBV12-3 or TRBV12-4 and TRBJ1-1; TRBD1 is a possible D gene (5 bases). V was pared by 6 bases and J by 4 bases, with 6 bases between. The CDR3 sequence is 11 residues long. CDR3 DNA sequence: TGTGCCAGCAGGGGGGGCACTGAAGCTTTCTTT. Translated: CASRGGTEAFF.

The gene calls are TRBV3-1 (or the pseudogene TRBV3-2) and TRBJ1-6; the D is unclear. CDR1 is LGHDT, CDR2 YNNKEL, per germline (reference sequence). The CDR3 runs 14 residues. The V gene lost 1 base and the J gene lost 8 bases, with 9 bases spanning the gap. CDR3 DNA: TGTGCCAGCAGCCAAGCTACCGTCGATTCACCCCTCCACTTT. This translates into CASSQATVDSPLHF.

The CDR3 region is CAITLGQDTEAFF. In DNA, the CDR3 is TGTGCCATCACTCTAGGACAGGACACTGAAGCTTTCTTT. This sequence joins TRBV10-3 and TRBJ1-1; 7 bases are a match to TRBD1. The CDR3 contains 13 residues. From germline, CDR1 is ENHRY and CDR2 SYGVKD. J was trimmed by 3 bases and V by 7 bases; bases with no gene match: 5.

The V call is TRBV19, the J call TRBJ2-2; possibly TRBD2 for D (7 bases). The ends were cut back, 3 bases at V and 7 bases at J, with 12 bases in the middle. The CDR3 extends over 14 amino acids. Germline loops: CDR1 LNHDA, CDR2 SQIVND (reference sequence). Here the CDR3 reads CASSIGGRVGELFF. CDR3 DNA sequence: TGTGCCAGTAGTATCGGGGGGCGCGTCGGGGAGCTGTTTTTT.

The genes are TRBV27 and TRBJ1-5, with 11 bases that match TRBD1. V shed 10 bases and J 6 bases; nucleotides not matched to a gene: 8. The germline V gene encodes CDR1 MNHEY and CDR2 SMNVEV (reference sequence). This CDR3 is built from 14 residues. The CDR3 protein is CATRGQGGAQPQHF. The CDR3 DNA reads TGTGCCACCCGGGGACAGGGGGGAGCTCAGCCCCAGCATTTT.

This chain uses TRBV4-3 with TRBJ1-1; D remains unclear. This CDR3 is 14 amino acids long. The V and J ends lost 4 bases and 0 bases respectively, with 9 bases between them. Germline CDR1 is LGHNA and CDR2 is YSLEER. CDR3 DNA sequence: TGCGCCAGCAGCCGATACGAGATGAACACTGAAGCTTTCTTT. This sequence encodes CASSRYEMNTEAFF.

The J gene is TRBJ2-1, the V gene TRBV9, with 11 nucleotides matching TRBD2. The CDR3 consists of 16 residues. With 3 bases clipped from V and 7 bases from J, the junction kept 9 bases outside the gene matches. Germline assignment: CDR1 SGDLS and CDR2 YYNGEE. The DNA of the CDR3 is TGTGCCAGCAGCGGAATAGCGGGAGGGCCTAAGAATGAGCAGTTCTTC. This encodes CASSGIAGGPKNEQFF.

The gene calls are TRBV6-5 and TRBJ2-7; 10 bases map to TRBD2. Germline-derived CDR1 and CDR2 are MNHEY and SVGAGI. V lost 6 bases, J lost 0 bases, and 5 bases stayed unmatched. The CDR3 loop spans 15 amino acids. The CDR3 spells CASRNIAGGSYEQYF. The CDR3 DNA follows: TGTGCCAGCAGGAACATAGCGGGAGGCTCCTACGAGCAGTACTTC.

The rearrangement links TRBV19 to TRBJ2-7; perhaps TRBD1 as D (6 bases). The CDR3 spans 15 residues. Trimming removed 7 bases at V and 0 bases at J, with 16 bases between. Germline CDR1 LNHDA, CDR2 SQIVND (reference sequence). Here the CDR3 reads CASTTGHLSSYEQYF. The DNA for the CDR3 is TGTGCCAGTACCACGGGACACTTAAGCTCCTACGAGCAGTACTTC.

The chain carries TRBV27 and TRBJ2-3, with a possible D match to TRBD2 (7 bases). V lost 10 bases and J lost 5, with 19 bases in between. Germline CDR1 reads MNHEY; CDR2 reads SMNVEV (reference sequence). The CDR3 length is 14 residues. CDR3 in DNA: TGTGCCATTAGGGGAGGGGGTGGAAGAGATACGCAGTATTTT. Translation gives CAIRGGGGRDTQYF.

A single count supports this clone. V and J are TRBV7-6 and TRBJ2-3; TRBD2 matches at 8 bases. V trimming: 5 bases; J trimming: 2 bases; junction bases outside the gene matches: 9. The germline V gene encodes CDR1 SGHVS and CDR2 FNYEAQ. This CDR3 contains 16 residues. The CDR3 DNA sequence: TGTGCCAGCAGCCTCAGCGGGAGTTCGTACACAGATACGCAGTATTTT. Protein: CASSLSGSSYTDTQYF.

The CDR3 sequence: CASSAGTGNFYNEQFF. For the CDR3, the DNA is TGTGCCAGCAGCGCCGGGACAGGGAATTTCTACAATGAGCAGTTCTTC. The rearrangement uses TRBV7-2 and TRBJ2-1, with TRBD1 matching 9 bases. From germline, CDR1 is SGHTA and CDR2 FQGNSA. The length of the CDR3 is 16 residues. J gave up 3 bases and V 5 bases, and 8 bases lay outside the gene matches. Supplemented by reference TRBV7-2 and TRBJ2-1, the full variable domain reads GAGVSQSPSNKVTEKGKDVELRCDPISGHTALYWYRQSLGQGLEFLIYFQGNSAPDKSGLPSDRFSAERTGGSVSTLTIQRTQQEDSAVYLCASSAGTGNFYNEQFFGPGTRLTVL.

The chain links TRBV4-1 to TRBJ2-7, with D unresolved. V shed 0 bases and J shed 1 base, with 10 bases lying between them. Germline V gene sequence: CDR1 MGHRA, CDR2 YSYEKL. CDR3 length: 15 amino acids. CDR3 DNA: TGCGCCAGCAGCCAAGATCGATATCGGTCCTACGAGCAGTACTTC. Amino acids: CASSQDRYRSYEQYF.

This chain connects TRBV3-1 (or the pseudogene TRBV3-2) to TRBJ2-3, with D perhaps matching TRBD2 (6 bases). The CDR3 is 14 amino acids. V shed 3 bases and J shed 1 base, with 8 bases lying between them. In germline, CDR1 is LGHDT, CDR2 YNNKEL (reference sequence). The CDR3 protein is CASSQRGGTDTQYF. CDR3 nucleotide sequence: TGTGCCAGCAGCCAGCGGGGAGGCACAGATACGCAGTATTTT.

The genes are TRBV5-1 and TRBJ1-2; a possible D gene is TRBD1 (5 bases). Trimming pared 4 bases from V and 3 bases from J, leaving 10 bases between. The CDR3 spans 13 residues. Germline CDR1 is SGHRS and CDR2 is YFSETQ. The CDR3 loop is CASSAPGYYGYTF. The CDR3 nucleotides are TGCGCCAGCAGCGCCCCAGGGTACTATGGCTACACCTTC.

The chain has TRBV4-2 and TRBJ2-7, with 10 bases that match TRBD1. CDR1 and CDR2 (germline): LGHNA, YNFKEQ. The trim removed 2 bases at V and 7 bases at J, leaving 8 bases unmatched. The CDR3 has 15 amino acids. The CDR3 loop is CASSQRDRGLGEQYF. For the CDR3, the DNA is TGTGCCAGCAGCCAACGGGACAGGGGTTTGGGTGAGCAGTACTTC.

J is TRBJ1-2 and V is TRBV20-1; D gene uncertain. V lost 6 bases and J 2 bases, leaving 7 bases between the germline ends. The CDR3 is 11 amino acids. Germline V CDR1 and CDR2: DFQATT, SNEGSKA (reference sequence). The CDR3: CSALSNYGYTF. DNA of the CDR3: TGCAGTGCCCTCTCCAACTATGGCTACACCTTC.